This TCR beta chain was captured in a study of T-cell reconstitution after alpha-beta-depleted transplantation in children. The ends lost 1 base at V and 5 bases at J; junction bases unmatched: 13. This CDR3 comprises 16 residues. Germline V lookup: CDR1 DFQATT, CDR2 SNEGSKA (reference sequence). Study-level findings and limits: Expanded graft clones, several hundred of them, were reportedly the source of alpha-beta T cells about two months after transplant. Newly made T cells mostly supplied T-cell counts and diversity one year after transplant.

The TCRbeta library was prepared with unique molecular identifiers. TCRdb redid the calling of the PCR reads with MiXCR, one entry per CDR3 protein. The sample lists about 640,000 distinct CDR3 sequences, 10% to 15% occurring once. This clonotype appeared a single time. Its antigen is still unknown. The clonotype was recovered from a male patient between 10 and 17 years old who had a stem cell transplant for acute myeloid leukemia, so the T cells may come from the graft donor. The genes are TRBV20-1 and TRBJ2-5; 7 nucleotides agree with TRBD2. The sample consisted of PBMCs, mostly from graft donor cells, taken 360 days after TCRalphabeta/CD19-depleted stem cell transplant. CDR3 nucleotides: TGCAGTGCTAGAGCGCCGGGACTACCTCCGGGGGAGACCCAGTACTTC. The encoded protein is CSARAPGLPPGETQYF.